This T cell receptor (beta chain) was identified during a study of T cells after yellow fever vaccination. General study results and limits: Subsequent to the booster, the majority of primary-vaccination clones reappeared (roughly 95% CD4, around 90% CD8).

This clonotype showed up just a few times. The antigen remains unidentified. This CDR3 contains 15 residues. Trimming took off 6 bases at V and 0 bases at J, with 14 bases between the two ends. Germline CDR1 and CDR2: MNHEY and SVGAGI. The TCR cDNA carried a universal primer site and UMIs from 5'RACE template switching. TCRdb fed the 5' RACE reads into MiXCR, producing one record per CDR3 protein. The sample yields some 420,000 distinct CDR3 sequences, over 15% seen once. The receptor was isolated from a man in his late teens or twenties who received the YFV17D yellow fever vaccine. The sample was PBMCs, taken before the yellow fever booster vaccination. The chain uses TRBV6-5 and TRBJ2-5, with TRBD2 as a possible D gene (6 bases). CDR3 nucleotides: TGTGCCAGCAGCCGTTCGACTAGGTACCAAGAGACCCAGTACTTC. It codes for CASSRSTRYQETQYF.